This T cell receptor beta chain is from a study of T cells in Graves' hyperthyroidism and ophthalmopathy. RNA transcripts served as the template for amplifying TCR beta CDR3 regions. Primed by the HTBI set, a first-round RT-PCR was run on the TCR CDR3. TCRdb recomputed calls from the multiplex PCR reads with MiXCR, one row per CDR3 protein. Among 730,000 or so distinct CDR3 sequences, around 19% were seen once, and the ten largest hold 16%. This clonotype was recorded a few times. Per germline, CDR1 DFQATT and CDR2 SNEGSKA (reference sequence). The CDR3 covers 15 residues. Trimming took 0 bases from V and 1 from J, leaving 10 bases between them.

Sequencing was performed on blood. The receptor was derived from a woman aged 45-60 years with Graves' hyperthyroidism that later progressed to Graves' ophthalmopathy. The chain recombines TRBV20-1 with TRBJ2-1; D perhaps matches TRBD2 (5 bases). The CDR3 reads CSARDLATSYNEQFF. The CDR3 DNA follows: TGCAGTGCTAGAGATTTAGCGACGTCCTACAATGAGCAGTTCTTC.